The entry below describes one T cell receptor (beta chain). What it recognizes is unknown. This sample stems from a study of cytomegalovirus exposure and HLA in healthy donors. On the study more broadly: The roughly 120 validation repertoires, a later analysis reported, used the same platform as the approximately 630 first-cohort repertoires. Regarding the study as a whole: CMV antigen specificity of a few CMV-associated chains was confirmed in vitro. The study designated 160 or so TCR beta chains cytomegalovirus-associated. That first-cohort TCR clusters tended to co-occur in the roughly 110 validation repertoires was found in a later analysis.

The CDR3 is 19 residues long. V lost 2 bases and J lost 0, with 20 bases in between. From germline, CDR1 is SEHNR and CDR2 FQNEAQ (reference sequence). The method was immunoSEQ multiplex PCR; TCRdb's version includes in-frame clones alone and lacks a portion of them. The sample lists under 300,000 clones, 80% to 90% occurring once. Sequenced sample: PBMCs. The TCR was taken from a woman younger than 30 in good health and CMV-seronegative. The chain joins TRBV7-9 to TRBJ2-1; TRBD1 is a possible D gene (7 bases). For the CDR3, the DNA is TGTGCCAGCAGCTTACGAGGGGGCGGGGTAGCCAGCTCCTACAATGAGCAGTTCTTC. Protein: CASSLRGGGVASSYNEQFF.